These T cell receptor beta chains were read from a single sample in a study of response to subunit inactivated influenza vaccine. TCRdb itself ran the RT-PCR reads through MiXCR, one entry per CDR3 protein. The profile covers about 540,000 distinct CDR3 sequences, with under 30% appearing a single time and 2.8% taken by the ten largest. A further study also used this sample, focusing on T cells expressing NK-cell markers.

The input for sequencing was CD4+ T cells sorted from PBMCs, taken 11 to 12 days after vaccination. These receptor sequences come from a man aged 45 to 65 who received an inactivated influenza vaccine. Each CDR3 is given with its conserved first and last residue. The D gene is left open where the match is weak. Where a row states a size, it is once, few, many or the class of an expanded clone; other rows omit it.

size: few; J: TRBJ1-1; D: .; V: TRBV15; CDR3: CATSLIRGVGTEAFF; DNA: TGTGCCACCAGCCTAATCCGGGGGGTCGGCACTGAAGCTTTCTTT
size: .; J: TRBJ2-7; D: .; V: TRBV14; CDR3: CASSLLGLDYEQYF; DNA: TGTGCCAGCAGCCTTCTGGGACTCGACTACGAGCAGTACTTC
size: many; J: TRBJ2-1; D: .; V: TRBV12-3/TRBV12-4; CDR3: CASGTGREQFF; DNA: TGTGCCAGCGGTACAGGGCGTGAGCAGTTCTTC
size: .; J: TRBJ2-7; D: .; V: TRBV5-5; CDR3: CASSSGRGAYEQYF; DNA: TGTGCCAGCAGCTCCGGCAGGGGTGCCTACGAGCAGTACTTC
size: .; J: TRBJ1-1; D: TRBD1; V: TRBV20-1; CDR3: CSAMTGGFTEAFF; DNA: TGCAGTGCAATGACAGGGGGCTTCACTGAAGCTTTCTTT
size: .; J: TRBJ2-3; D: TRBD2; V: TRBV24-1; CDR3: CATSDPTSPDTQYF; DNA: TGTGCCACCAGTGACCCGACTAGCCCAGATACGCAGTATTTT
size: .; J: TRBJ2-6; D: .; V: TRBV7-9; CDR3: CASTDSGANVLTF; DNA: TGTGCCAGCACTGATTCTGGGGCCAACGTCCTGACTTTC
size: few; J: TRBJ2-7; D: TRBD2; V: TRBV19; CDR3: CASSKVGGVLAGFYEQYF; DNA: TGTGCCAGTAGTAAGGTTGGTGGTGTCCTAGCGGGGTTCTACGAGCAGTACTTC
size: .; J: TRBJ2-5; D: .; V: TRBV20-1; CDR3: CSAGGSTETQYF; DNA: TGCAGTGCGGGCGGGTCGACAGAGACCCAGTACTTC
size: few; J: TRBJ1-1; D: .; V: TRBV6-1; CDR3: CASTSPQMNTEAFF; DNA: TGTGCCAGCACCTCTCCGCAGATGAACACTGAAGCTTTCTTT
size: few; J: TRBJ2-5; D: .; V: TRBV20-1; CDR3: CSARVQGEGETQYF; DNA: TGCAGTGCTAGGGTCCAGGGTGAGGGAGAGACCCAGTACTTC
size: .; J: TRBJ1-1; D: .; V: TRBV12-3/TRBV12-4; CDR3: CASSVQARNTEAFF; DNA: TGTGCCAGCAGTGTTCAGGCTAGGAACACTGAAGCTTTCTTT
size: .; J: TRBJ2-3; D: .; V: TRBV9; CDR3: CASSVGSDPDTQYF; DNA: TGTGCCAGCAGCGTAGGGTCGGACCCAGATACGCAGTATTTT
size: .; J: TRBJ2-2; D: TRBD2; V: TRBV6-1; CDR3: CASSIAGEAGELFF; DNA: TGTGCCAGCAGTATAGCGGGAGAGGCCGGGGAGCTGTTTTTT
size: .; J: TRBJ2-5; D: .; V: TRBV5-1; CDR3: CASSLSRGIGETQYF; DNA: TGCGCCAGCAGCTTGTCAAGGGGAATAGGAGAGACCCAGTACTTC
size: .; J: TRBJ2-5; D: TRBD2; V: TRBV7-8; CDR3: CASSQLAAQETQYF; DNA: TGTGCCAGCAGCCAACTAGCGGCCCAAGAGACCCAGTACTTC
size: few; J: TRBJ2-1; D: TRBD1; V: TRBV29-1; CDR3: CSAAGTGFSGNNEQFF; DNA: TGCAGCGCCGCCGGGACAGGGTTTTCGGGCAATAATGAGCAGTTCTTC
size: few; J: TRBJ1-1; D: .; V: TRBV13; CDR3: CASSLLGVGQAFF; DNA: TGTGCCAGCAGCTTATTGGGGGTGGGTCAAGCTTTCTTT
size: few; J: TRBJ2-2; D: .; V: TRBV4-2; CDR3: CASSQAAGHDTGELFF; DNA: TGTGCCAGCAGCCAAGCGGCGGGGCATGACACCGGGGAGCTGTTTTTT
size: .; J: TRBJ2-3; D: TRBD2; V: TRBV20-1; CDR3: CSARDSSGRWSDTQYF; DNA: TGCAGTGCTAGAGATTCTAGCGGGAGGTGGTCAGATACGCAGTATTTT
size: .; J: TRBJ2-5; D: .; V: TRBV20-1; CDR3: CSATPPGGPQEYF; DNA: TGCAGTGCCACCCCCCCCGGGGGGCCTCAGGAATACTTC
size: few; J: TRBJ2-1; D: .; V: TRBV20-1; CDR3: CSATLGELGNEQFF; DNA: TGCAGTGCTACTTTGGGGGAATTGGGCAATGAGCAGTTCTTC
size: few; J: TRBJ1-1; D: TRBD1; V: TRBV7-9; CDR3: CASSQKGQGNTEAFF; DNA: TGTGCCAGCAGCCAAAAAGGACAGGGTAACACTGAAGCTTTCTTT
size: few; J: TRBJ1-2; D: .; V: TRBV5-1; CDR3: CASSLGTQRGYTF; DNA: TGCGCCAGCAGCCTCGGGACTCAACGGGGCTACACCTTC
size: .; J: TRBJ2-7; D: .; V: TRBV5-6; CDR3: CASNERGGTYEQYF; DNA: TGTGCCAGCAACGAACGTGGGGGGACCTACGAGCAGTACTTC
size: many; J: TRBJ2-1; D: .; V: TRBV20-1; CDR3: CSANREYEQFF; DNA: TGCAGTGCTAACAGGGAATATGAGCAGTTCTTC
size: few; J: TRBJ1-1; D: .; V: TRBV6-1; CDR3: CASIQREVNTEAFF; DNA: TGTGCCAGCATCCAAAGGGAAGTGAACACTGAAGCTTTCTTT
size: .; J: TRBJ1-5; D: .; V: TRBV4-1; CDR3: CASSRAGAGQPQHF; DNA: TGCGCCAGCAGCCGAGCGGGGGCCGGTCAGCCCCAGCATTTT
size: .; J: TRBJ1-6; D: .; V: TRBV7-2; CDR3: CASSLDHTPLHF; DNA: TGTGCCAGCAGCTTAGATCATACACCCCTCCACTTT
size: .; J: TRBJ2-1; D: TRBD2; V: TRBV3-1; CDR3: CASSQDWGSLAGGINEQFF; DNA: TGTGCCAGCAGCCAAGATTGGGGAAGCCTAGCGGGAGGGATCAATGAGCAGTTCTTC
size: few; J: TRBJ2-5; D: .; V: TRBV5-1; CDR3: CASSLEGRQGWETQYF; DNA: TGCGCCAGCAGCTTGGAGGGGCGGCAGGGATGGGAGACCCAGTACTTC
size: .; J: TRBJ2-7; D: TRBD1; V: TRBV18; CDR3: CASSAGTGGLYEQYF; DNA: TGTGCCAGCTCGGCCGGGACAGGGGGCTTATACGAGCAGTACTTC
size: few; J: TRBJ2-7; D: .; V: TRBV14; CDR3: CASSQESRGTYEQYF; DNA: TGTGCCAGCAGCCAAGAGTCCAGGGGCACCTACGAGCAGTACTTC
size: .; J: TRBJ2-7; D: .; V: TRBV3-1; CDR3: CASSHQSGIWYEQYF; DNA: TGTGCCAGCAGCCACCAGTCGGGGATTTGGTACGAGCAGTACTTC
size: few; J: TRBJ2-2; D: .; V: TRBV20-1; CDR3: CSARADSQNTGELFF; DNA: TGCAGTGCTAGAGCGGACTCCCAGAACACCGGGGAGCTGTTTTTT
size: .; J: TRBJ2-1; D: .; V: TRBV9; CDR3: CASSPIGAYEQFF; DNA: TGTGCCAGCAGCCCCATAGGCGCGTATGAGCAGTTCTTC
size: .; J: TRBJ1-1; D: .; V: TRBV7-8; CDR3: CASSLVSGPNKANTEAFF; DNA: TGTGCCAGCAGCTTAGTCTCTGGCCCAAATAAGGCGAACACTGAAGCTTTCTTT
size: many; J: TRBJ2-7; D: TRBD1; V: TRBV7-8; CDR3: CASSRGFRDRAYEQYF; DNA: TGTGCCAGCAGCCGAGGTTTTCGGGACAGGGCCTACGAGCAGTACTTC
size: .; J: TRBJ2-7; D: TRBD2; V: TRBV20-1; CDR3: CSARVATSVTEQYF; DNA: TGCAGTGCTAGAGTTGCGACTAGCGTCACAGAGCAGTACTTC
size: .; J: TRBJ2-7; D: .; V: TRBV6-1; CDR3: CASSEAGPPYEQYF; DNA: TGTGCCAGCAGCGAAGCAGGACCCCCCTACGAGCAGTACTTC
size: many; J: TRBJ1-1; D: .; V: TRBV20-1; CDR3: CSATQGNFNTEAFF; DNA: TGCAGTGCTACGCAGGGTAACTTCAACACTGAAGCTTTCTTT
size: .; J: TRBJ1-5; D: .; V: TRBV5-1; CDR3: CASSLYGTDQPQHF; DNA: TGCGCCAGCAGCTTGTACGGGACTGATCAGCCCCAGCATTTT
size: .; J: TRBJ2-7; D: .; V: TRBV4-2; CDR3: CASSQVFRVVNEQYF; DNA: TGTGCCAGCAGCCAAGTGTTCAGGGTTGTCAACGAGCAGTACTTC
size: few; J: TRBJ1-3; D: .; V: TRBV12-3/TRBV12-4; CDR3: CASSLGALSGNTIYF; DNA: TGTGCCAGCAGTTTAGGGGCTCTCTCTGGAAACACCATATATTTT
size: few; J: TRBJ2-1; D: TRBD2; V: TRBV24-1; CDR3: CATSDFGLAGSDEQFF; DNA: TGTGCCACCAGTGACTTCGGACTAGCGGGATCAGATGAGCAGTTCTTC
size: .; J: TRBJ2-3; D: TRBD2; V: TRBV2; CDR3: CARRLAGLTDTQYF; DNA: TGTGCCCGCCGACTAGCGGGGCTAACAGATACGCAGTATTTT
size: few; J: TRBJ2-3; D: .; V: TRBV7-2; CDR3: CASSLLSQGGDTQYF; DNA: TGTGCCAGCAGCTTACTTTCTCAGGGGGGCGATACGCAGTATTTT
size: .; J: TRBJ2-7; D: TRBD1; V: TRBV7-2; CDR3: CASSIAGTGAPYEQYF; DNA: TGTGCCAGCAGCATCGCCGGGACAGGGGCCCCCTACGAGCAGTACTTC
size: .; J: TRBJ2-3; D: .; V: TRBV11-2; CDR3: CASSLYDRASTDTQYF; DNA: TGTGCCAGCAGCTTATATGACCGCGCTAGCACAGATACGCAGTATTTT
size: few; J: TRBJ2-4; D: .; V: TRBV12-3/TRBV12-4; CDR3: CASSRGGLNIQYF; DNA: TGTGCCAGCAGTCGGGGAGGTCTAAACATTCAGTACTTC
size: few; J: TRBJ2-7; D: TRBD1; V: TRBV3-1; CDR3: CASSQGRTGGVEQYF; DNA: TGTGCCAGCAGCCAAGGAAGGACAGGGGGCGTCGAGCAGTACTTC
size: .; J: TRBJ1-2; D: TRBD1; V: TRBV5-1; CDR3: CASSLETGHGYTF; DNA: TGCGCCAGCAGCTTGGAGACAGGGCACGGCTACACCTTC
size: .; J: TRBJ2-3; D: TRBD2; V: TRBV7-2; CDR3: CASSLAGTSGRATDTQYF; DNA: TGTGCCAGCAGCTTAGCGGGGACTAGCGGGAGGGCCACAGATACGCAGTATTTT